A single T cell receptor beta chain is shown here with its context. Per the original data handling: Amplification with reference gene primers provided the estimates of nucleated cell counts. The assay was immunoSEQ multiplex PCR, and TCRdb's table has in-frame clones only and misses some. V and J calls and clone size are given by that table; D and trimming were obtained from the DNA. There are approximately 250,000 clones in the sample; 86% occur only once, and approximately 6% lies in the top ten. The data were obtained in a study of blood T cell repertoires in COVID-19. Overall study context: Specimens from acute and convalescent COVID-19 originated in the United States, Italy and Spain. PBMCs, B-cell-depleted T cells, or T cells provided the cDNA or gDNA that made up the material.

Enrollment of patients from Seattle took place during active infection, with longitudinal follow-up. The CDR3 sequence is 17 residues long. Unmatched junction bases numbered 9, after V lost 5 bases and J lost 5 bases. Germline V gene lookup returns CDR1 SGHTA and CDR2 FQGNSA. The sequencing input was peripheral blood. V usage is TRBV7-2 and J usage is TRBJ2-1, with 13 bases that match TRBD2. The sequence derives from a woman of 80 years or more with COVID-19, enrolled during active disease. The CDR3 region is CASSHSIGLAGDNEQFF. CDR3 nucleotide sequence: TGTGCCAGCAGCCATTCAATCGGACTAGCGGGGGACAATGAGCAGTTCTTC.